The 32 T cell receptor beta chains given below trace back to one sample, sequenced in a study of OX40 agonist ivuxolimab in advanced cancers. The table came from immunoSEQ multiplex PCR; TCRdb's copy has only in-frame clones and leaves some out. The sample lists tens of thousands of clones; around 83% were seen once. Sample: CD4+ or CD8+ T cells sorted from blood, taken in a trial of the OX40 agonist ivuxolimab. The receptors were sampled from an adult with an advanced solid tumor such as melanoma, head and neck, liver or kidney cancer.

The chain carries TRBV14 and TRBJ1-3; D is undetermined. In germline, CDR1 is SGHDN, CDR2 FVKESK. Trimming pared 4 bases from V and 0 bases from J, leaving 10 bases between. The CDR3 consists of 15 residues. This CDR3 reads CASSRTAFSGNTIYF. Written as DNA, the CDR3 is TGTGCCAGCAGCCGAACAGCCTTCTCTGGAAACACCATATATTTT. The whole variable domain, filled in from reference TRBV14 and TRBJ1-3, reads EAGVTQFPSHSVIEKGQTVTLRCDPISGHDNLYWYRRVMGKEIKFLLHFVKESKQDESGMPNNRFLAERTGGTYSTLKVQPAELEDSGVYFCASSRTAFSGNTIYFGEGSWLTVV.

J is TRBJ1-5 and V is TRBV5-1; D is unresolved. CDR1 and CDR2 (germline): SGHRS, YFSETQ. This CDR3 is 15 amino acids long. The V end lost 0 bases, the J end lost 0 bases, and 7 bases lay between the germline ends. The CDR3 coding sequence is TGCGCCAGCAGCTTGGGGGGATATAGCAATCAGCCCCAGCATTTT. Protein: CASSLGGYSNQPQHF.

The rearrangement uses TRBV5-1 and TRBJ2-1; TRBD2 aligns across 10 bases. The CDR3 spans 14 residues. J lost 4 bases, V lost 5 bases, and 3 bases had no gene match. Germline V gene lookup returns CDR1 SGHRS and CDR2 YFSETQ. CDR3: CASRLAGAYNEQFF. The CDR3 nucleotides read TGCGCCAGCAGGCTAGCGGGAGCGTACAATGAGCAGTTCTTC.

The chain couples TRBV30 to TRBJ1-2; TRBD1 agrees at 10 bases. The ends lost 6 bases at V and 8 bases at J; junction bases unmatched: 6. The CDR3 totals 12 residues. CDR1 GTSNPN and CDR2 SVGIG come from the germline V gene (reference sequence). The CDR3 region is CACRDRGSGYTF. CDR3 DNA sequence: TGTGCCTGTAGGGACAGGGGATCGGGCTACACCTTC.

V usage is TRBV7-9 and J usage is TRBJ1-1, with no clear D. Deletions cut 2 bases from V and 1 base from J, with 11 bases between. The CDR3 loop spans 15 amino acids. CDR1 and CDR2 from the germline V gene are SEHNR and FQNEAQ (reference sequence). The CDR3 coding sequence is TGTGCCAGCAGCTTAATGGGGTCTACGAACACTGAAGCTTTCTTT. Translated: CASSLMGSTNTEAFF.

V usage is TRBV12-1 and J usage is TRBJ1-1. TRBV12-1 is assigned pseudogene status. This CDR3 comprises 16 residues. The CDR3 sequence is CASSFVSSVLGSVAFF. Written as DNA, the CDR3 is TGTGCCAGCAGCTTTGTCTCCAGTGTCCTAGGCTCCGTGGCTTTCTTT.

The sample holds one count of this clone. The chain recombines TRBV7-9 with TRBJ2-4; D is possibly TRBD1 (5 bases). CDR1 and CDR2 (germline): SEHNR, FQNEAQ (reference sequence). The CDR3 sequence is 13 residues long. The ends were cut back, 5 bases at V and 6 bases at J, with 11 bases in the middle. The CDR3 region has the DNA TGTGCCAGCAGCCCAGACAGCCCAAACATTCAGTACTTC. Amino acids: CASSPDSPNIQYF.

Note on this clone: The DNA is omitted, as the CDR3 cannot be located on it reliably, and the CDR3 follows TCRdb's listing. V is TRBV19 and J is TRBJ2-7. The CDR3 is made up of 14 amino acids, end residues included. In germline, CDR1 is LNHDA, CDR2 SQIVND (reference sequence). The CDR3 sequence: CASSIDWGIGALHF.

The CDR3 nucleotides read TGTGCCAGCAGCTTGATGGGGGGAAGATATGGCTACACCTTC. The encoded protein is CASSLMGGRYGYTF. This chain connects TRBV5-6 to TRBJ1-2; TRBD1 is a possible D gene (5 bases). Germline assignment: CDR1 SGHDT and CDR2 YYEEEE. Trimming took 1 base from V and 5 from J, leaving 12 bases between them. The CDR3 is 14 residues long.

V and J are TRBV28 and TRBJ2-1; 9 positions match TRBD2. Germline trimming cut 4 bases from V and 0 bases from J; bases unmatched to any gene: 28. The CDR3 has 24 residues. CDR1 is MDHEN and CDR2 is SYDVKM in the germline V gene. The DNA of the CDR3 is TGTGCCAGCAGTTCCCTCCCTAGTCAGATGACTAGCGGACGAACGCGGAGCTCCTACAATGAGCAGTTCTTC. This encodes CASSSLPSQMTSGRTRSSYNEQFF.

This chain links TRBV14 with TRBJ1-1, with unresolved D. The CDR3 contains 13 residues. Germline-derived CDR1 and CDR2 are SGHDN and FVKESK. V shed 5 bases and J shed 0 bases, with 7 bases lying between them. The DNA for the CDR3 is TGTGCCAGCAGCTCAGGACTGAACACTGAAGCTTTCTTT. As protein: CASSSGLNTEAFF. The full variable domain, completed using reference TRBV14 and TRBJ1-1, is EAGVTQFPSHSVIEKGQTVTLRCDPISGHDNLYWYRRVMGKEIKFLLHFVKESKQDESGMPNNRFLAERTGGTYSTLKVQPAELEDSGVYFCASSSGLNTEAFFGQGTRLTVV.

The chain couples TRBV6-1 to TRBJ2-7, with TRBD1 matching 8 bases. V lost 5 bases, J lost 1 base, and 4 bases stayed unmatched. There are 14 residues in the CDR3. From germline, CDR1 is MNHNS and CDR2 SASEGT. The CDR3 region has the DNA TGTGCCAGCAGTAAGGACAGGGCGTCCTACGAGCAGTACTTC. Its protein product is CASSKDRASYEQYF.

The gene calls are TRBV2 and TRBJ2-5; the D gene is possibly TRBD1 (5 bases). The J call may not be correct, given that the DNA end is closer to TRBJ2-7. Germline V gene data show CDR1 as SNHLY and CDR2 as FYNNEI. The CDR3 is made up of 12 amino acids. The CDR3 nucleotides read TGTGCCAGCAGTATCAGGGATCACGAGCAGTACTTC. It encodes CASSIRDHEQYF.

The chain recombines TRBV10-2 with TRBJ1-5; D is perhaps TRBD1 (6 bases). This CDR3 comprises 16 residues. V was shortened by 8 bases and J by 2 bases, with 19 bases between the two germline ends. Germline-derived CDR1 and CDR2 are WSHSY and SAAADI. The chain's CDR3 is CASAKGGRGGNQPQHF. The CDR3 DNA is TGCGCCAGCGCAAAAGGGGGTCGCGGTGGCAATCAGCCCCAGCATTTT.

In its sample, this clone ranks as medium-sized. The CDR3 region has the DNA TGTGCCAGCAGCTTAGCGCTAGCCAAAAACATTCAGTACTTC. Translated: CASSLALAKNIQYF. The rearrangement links TRBV11-2 to TRBJ2-4; D unresolved. This CDR3 comprises 14 residues. The V end was cut by 1 base, the J end by 0 bases, with 4 bases between. Germline assignment: CDR1 SGHAT and CDR2 FQNNGV.

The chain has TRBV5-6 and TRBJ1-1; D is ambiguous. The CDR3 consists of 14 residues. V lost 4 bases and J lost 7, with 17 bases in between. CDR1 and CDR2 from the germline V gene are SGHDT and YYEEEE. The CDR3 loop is CASSPYPGRNEAFF. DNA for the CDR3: TGTGCCAGCAGCCCCTACCCGGGCCGTAATGAAGCTTTCTTT.

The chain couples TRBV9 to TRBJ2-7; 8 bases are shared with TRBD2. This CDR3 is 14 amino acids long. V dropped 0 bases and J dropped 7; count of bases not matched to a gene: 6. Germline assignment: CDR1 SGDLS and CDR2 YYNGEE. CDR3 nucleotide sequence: TGTGCCAGCAGCGTAGGAGCGGGGGAGTATGAGCAGTACTTC. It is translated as CASSVGAGEYEQYF.

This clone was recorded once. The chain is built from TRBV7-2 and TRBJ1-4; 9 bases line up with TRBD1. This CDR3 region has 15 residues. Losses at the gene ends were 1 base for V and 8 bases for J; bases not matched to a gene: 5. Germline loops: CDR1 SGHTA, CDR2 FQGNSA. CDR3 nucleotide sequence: TGTGCCAGCAGCTTAGGAGGGACAGGGAAGGAAAAACTGTTTTTT. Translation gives CASSLGGTGKEKLFF.

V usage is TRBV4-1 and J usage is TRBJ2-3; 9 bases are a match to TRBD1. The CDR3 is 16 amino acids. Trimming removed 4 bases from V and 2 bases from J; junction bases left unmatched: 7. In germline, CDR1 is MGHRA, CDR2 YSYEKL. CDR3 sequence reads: CASSLQQGASTDTQYF. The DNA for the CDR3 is TGCGCCAGCAGCCTGCAACAGGGGGCTTCCACAGATACGCAGTATTTT.

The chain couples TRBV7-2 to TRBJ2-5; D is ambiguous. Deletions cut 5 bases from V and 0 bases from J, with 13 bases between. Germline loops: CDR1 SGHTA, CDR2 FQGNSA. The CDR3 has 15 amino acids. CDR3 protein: CASSAPADNQETQYF. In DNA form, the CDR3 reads TGTGCCAGCAGCGCGCCGGCTGATAACCAAGAGACCCAGTACTTC.

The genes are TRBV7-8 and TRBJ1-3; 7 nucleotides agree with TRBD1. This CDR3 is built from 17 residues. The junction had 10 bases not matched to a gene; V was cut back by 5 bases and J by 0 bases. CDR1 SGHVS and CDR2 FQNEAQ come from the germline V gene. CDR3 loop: CASSAAGTALSGNTIYF. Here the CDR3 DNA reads TGTGCCAGCAGCGCGGCCGGGACAGCCCTCTCTGGAAACACCATATATTTT.

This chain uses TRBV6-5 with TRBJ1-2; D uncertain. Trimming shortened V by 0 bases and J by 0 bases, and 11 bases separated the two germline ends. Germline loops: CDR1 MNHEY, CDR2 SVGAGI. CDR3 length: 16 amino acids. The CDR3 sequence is CASSYSGRGANYGYTF. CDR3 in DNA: TGTGCCAGCAGTTACTCGGGCCGGGGAGCTAACTATGGCTACACCTTC.

The CDR3 DNA reads TGTGCTAGTGGTCCTTGGGGGTCAACTAATGAAAAACTGTTTTTT. It is translated as CASGPWGSTNEKLFF. The chain joins TRBV12-5 to TRBJ1-4; D is possibly TRBD1 (5 bases). Germline V gives CDR1 LGHNT, CDR2 FRNRAP. There are 15 residues in the CDR3. With 5 bases removed from V and 0 bases from J, the gap between germline ends came to 10 bases.

CDR3 sequence: CASRRGPEKLFF. The CDR3 region has the DNA TGTGCCAGTAGACGGGGGCCTGAAAAACTGTTTTTT. This sequence joins TRBV19 and TRBJ1-4; possible D gene TRBD1, 6 bases. V shed 6 bases and J shed 7 bases, with 9 bases lying between them. The CDR3 length is 12 residues. In germline, CDR1 is LNHDA, CDR2 SQIVND (reference sequence).

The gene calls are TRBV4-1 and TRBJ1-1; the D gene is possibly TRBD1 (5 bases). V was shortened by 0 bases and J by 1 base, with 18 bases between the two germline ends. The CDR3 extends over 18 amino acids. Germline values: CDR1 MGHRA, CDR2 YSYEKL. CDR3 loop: CASSQDGRGRGRNTEAFF. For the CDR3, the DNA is TGCGCCAGCAGCCAAGATGGCAGAGGTCGGGGGAGGAACACTGAAGCTTTCTTT.

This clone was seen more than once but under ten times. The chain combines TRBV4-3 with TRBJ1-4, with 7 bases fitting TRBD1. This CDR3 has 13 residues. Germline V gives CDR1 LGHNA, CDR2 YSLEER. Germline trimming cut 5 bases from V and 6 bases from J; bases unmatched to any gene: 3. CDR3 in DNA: TGCGCCAGCAGCGACAGGGTAGATGAAAAACTGTTTTTT. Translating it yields CASSDRVDEKLFF.

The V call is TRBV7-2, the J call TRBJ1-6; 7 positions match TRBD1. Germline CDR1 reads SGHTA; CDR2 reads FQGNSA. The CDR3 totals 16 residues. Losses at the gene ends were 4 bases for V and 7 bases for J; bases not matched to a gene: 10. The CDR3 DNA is TGTGCCAGCAGCTCACCGAACAGGGGAAGAAATTCACCCCTCCACTTT. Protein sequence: CASSSPNRGRNSPLHF.

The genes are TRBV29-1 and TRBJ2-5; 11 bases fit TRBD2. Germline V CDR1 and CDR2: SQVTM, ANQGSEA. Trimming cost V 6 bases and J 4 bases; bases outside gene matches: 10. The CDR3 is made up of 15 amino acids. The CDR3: CSVVLAGALLETQYF. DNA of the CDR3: TGCAGCGTAGTACTAGCGGGGGCTCTCCTAGAGACCCAGTACTTC.

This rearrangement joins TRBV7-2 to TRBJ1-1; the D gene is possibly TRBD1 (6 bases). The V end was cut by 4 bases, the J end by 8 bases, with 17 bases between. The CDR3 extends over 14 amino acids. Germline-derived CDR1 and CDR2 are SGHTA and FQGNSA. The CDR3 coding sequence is TGTGCCAGCAGCTCGGGGAATGCAGGGGCAGAAGCTTTCTTT. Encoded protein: CASSSGNAGAEAFF.

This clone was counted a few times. CDR3: CASSIQGNAQHF. CDR3 nucleotides: TGTGCCAGTAGTATACAGGGTAACGCCCAGCATTTT. The genes are TRBV19 and TRBJ1-5; possibly TRBD1 for D (5 bases). The length of the CDR3 is 12 residues. Looked up from germline, CDR1 is LNHDA and CDR2 is SQIVND (reference sequence). V was trimmed by 2 bases and J by 11 bases, leaving 10 bases between them.

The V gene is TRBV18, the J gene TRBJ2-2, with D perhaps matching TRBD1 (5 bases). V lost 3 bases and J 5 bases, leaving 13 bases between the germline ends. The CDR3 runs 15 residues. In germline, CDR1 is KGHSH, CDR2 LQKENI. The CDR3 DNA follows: TGTGCCAGCTCACCGGCGCAGGGAAGGACCGGGGAGCTGTTTTTT. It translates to CASSPAQGRTGELFF.

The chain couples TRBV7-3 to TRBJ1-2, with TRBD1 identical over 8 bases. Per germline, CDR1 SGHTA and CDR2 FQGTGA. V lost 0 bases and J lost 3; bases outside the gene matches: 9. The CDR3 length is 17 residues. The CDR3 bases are TGTGCCAGCAGCTTAACCGGGAGGACAGGGCCTTACTATGGCTACACCTTC. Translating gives CASSLTGRTGPYYGYTF.